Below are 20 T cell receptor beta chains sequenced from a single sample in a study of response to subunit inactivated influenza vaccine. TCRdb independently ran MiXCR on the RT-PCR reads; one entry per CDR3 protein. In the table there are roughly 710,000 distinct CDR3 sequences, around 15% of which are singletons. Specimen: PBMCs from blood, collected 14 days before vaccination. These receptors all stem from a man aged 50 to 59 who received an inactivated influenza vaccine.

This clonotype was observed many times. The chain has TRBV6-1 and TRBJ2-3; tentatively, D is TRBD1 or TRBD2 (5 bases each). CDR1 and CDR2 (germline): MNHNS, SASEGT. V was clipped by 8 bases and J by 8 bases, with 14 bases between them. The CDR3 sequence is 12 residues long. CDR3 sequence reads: CASGRGGGTQYF. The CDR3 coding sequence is TGTGCCAGCGGTCGGGGCGGAGGTACGCAGTATTTT.

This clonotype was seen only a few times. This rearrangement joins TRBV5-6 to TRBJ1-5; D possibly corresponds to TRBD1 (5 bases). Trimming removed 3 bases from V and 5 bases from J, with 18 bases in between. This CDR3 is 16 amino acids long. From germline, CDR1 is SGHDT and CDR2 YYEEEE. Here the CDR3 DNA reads TGTGCCAGCAGCTCCTTCCTATTCCAGGGTTATCAGCCCCAGCATTTT. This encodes CASSSFLFQGYQPQHF.

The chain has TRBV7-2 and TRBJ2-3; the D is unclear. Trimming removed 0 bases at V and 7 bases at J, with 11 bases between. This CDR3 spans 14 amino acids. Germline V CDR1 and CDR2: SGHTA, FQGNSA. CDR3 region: CASSLALTANTQYF. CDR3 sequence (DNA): TGTGCCAGCAGCTTAGCGCTCACTGCGAATACGCAGTATTTT.

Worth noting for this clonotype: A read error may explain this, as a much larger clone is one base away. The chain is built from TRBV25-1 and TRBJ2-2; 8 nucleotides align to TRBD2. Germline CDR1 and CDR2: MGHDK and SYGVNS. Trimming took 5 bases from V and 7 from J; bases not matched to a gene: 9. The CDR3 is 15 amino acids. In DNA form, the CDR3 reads TGTGCCAGCAGTAAATCCGGGGGGGCTAGCGGGGAGCTGTTTTTT. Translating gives CASSKSGGASGELFF.

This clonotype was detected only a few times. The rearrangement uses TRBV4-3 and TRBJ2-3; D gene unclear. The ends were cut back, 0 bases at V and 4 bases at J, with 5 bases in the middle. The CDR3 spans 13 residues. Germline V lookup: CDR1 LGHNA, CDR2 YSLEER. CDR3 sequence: CASSQEIADTQYF. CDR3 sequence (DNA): TGCGCCAGCAGCCAAGAGATCGCAGATACGCAGTATTTT.

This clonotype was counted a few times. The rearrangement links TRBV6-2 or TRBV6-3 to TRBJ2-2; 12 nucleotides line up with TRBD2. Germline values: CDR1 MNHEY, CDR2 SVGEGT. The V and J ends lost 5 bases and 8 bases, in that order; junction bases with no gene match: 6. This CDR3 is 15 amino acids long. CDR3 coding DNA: TGTGCCAGCAGTCGACTAGCGGGAGTTGTGGGGGAGCTGTTTTTT. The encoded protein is CASSRLAGVVGELFF.

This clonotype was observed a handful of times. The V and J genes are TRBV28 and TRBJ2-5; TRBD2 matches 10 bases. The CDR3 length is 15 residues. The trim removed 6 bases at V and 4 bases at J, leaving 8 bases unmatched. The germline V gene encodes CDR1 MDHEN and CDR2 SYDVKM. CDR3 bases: TGTGCCAGCAGAATAGCGGGGGGCCTGTCAGAGACCCAGTACTTC. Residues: CASRIAGGLSETQYF. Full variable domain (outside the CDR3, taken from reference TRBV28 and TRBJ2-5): DVKVTQSSRYLVKRTGEKVFLECVQDMDHENMFWYRQDPGLGLRLIYFSYDVKMKEKGDIPEGYSVSREKKERFSLILESASTNQTSMYLCASRIAGGLSETQYFGPGTRLLVL.

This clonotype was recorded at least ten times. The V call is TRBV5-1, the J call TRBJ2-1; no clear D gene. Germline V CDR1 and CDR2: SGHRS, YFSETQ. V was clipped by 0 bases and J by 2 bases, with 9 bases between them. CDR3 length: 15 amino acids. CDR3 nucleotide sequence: TGCGCCAGCAGCTTGGACGGTATTACCTACAATGAGCAGTTCTTC. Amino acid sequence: CASSLDGITYNEQFF.

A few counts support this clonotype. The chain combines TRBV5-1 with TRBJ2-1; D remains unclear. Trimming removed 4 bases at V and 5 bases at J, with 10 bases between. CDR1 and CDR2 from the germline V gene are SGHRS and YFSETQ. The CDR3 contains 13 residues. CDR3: CASSPTDDNEQFF. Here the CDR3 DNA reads TGCGCCAGCAGCCCGACGGATGACAATGAGCAGTTCTTC.

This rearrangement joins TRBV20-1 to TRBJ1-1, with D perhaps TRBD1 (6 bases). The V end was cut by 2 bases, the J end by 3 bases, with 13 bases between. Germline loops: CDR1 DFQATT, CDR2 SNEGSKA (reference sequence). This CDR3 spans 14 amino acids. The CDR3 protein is CSARKGGLDTEAFF. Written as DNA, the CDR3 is TGCAGTGCTAGAAAGGGGGGGCTGGACACTGAAGCTTTCTTT.

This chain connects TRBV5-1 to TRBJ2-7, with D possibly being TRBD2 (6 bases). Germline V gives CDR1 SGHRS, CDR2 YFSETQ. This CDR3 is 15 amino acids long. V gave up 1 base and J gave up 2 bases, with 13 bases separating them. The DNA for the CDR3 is TGCGCCAGCAGCTTGTCCGGGACTGACGCCTACGAGCAGTACTTC. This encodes CASSLSGTDAYEQYF.

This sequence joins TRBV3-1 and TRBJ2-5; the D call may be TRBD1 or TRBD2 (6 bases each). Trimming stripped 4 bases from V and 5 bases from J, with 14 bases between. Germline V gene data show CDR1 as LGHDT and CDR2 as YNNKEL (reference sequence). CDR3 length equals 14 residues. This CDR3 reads CASSPQGRGETQYF. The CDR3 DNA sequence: TGTGCCAGCAGCCCACAGGGACGGGGGGAGACCCAGTACTTC.

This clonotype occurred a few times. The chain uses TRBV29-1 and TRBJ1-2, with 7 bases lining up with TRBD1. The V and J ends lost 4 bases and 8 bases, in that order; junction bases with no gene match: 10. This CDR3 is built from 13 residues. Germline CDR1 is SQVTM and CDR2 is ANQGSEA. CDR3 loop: CSVGARDSKGYTF. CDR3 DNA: TGCAGCGTTGGGGCCAGGGACAGCAAAGGCTACACCTTC.

The CDR3 DNA reads TGTGCCAGCAGCGATTCCCTCCGCAGGCACAGCTCCTACAATGAGCAGTTCTTC. It yields the protein CASSDSLRRHSSYNEQFF. V and J are TRBV9 and TRBJ2-1; D is unresolved. This CDR3 region has 18 residues. The V and J ends lost 3 bases and 0 bases respectively, with 19 bases between them. Germline V CDR1 and CDR2: SGDLS, YYNGEE.

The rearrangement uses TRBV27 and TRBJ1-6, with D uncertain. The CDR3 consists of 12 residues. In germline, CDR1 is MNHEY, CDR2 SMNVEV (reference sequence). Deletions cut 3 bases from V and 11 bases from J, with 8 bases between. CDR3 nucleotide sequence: TGTGCCAGCAGTTTTGTGGGGACACCCCTCCACTTT. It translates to CASSFVGTPLHF.

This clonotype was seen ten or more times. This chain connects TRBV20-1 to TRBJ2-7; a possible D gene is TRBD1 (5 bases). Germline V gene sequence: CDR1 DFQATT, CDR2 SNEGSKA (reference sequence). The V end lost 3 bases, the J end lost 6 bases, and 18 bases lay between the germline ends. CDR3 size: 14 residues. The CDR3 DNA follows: TGCAGTGCTAGTGCCACAGGAGCCACGGGCGAGCAGTACTTC. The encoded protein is CSASATGATGEQYF.

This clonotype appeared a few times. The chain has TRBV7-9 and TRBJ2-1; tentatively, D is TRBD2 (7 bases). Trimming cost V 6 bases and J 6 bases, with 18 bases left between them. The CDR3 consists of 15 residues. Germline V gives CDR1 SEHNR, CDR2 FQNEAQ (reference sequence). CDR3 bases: TGTGCCAGCAGTTTACCTGAACGGGGGGCCAATGAGCAGTTCTTC. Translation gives CASSLPERGANEQFF.

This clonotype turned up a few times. The CDR3 sequence is CASSLFGTTRSTGELFF. In DNA, the CDR3 is TGTGCCAGCAGCCTTTTTGGGACAACCCGGAGCACCGGGGAGCTGTTTTTT. This sequence joins TRBV6-2 or TRBV6-3 and TRBJ2-2, with D possibly TRBD1 on 6 matching bases. Germline CDR1 MNHEY, CDR2 SVGEGT. Between the trimmed V and J ends, which lost 6 bases and 4 bases, there was a span of 21 bases. CDR3 length equals 17 residues.

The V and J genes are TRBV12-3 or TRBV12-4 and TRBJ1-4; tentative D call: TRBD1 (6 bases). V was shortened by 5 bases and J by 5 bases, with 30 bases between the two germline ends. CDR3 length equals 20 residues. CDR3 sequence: CASSPTFLPGQTRLNEKLFF. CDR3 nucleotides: TGTGCCAGCAGTCCAACCTTCCTCCCGGGACAAACGAGACTAAATGAAAAACTGTTTTTT.

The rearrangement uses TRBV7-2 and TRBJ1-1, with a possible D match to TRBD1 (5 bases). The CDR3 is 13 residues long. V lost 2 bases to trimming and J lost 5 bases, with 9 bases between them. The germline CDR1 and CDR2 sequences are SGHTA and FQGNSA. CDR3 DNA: TGTGCCAGCAGCTTAAGGGACGCTACTGAAGCTTTCTTT. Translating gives CASSLRDATEAFF.